This is a list of T cell receptor beta chains from one sample in a study of tumor-infiltrating lymphocytes in primary liver carcinoma. TCRdb redid the calling of the multiplex PCR reads with MiXCR, one entry per CDR3 protein. The table has about 330,000 distinct CDR3 sequences, around three fifths seen once. The sample comprised peripheral blood. Receptor source: a man aged 35 to 55 with primary liver carcinoma and hepatitis B virus infection. CDR3s include the opening cysteine and the closing phenylalanine or tryptophan. The D gene is left open where the match is weak. Some rows have no size entry. The others give once, few or many, or a class for an expanded clone.

CDR3nt: TGCGCCAGCAGCCAAGTTGCCGGGTCTGGCAATCAGCCCCAGCATTTT; CDR3aa: CASSQVAGSGNQPQHF; d_gene: NA; v_gene: TRBV4-1; j_gene: TRBJ1-5; abundance: many
CDR3nt: TGTGCCTGGAGTGTACAGGAGGATCAGCCCCAGCATTTT; CDR3aa: CAWSVQEDQPQHF; d_gene: NA; v_gene: TRBV30; j_gene: TRBJ1-5; abundance: NA
CDR3nt: TGTGCCAGCAGCCAAAATCGACTAGCGGGAATCTATGAGCAGTTCTTC; CDR3aa: CASSQNRLAGIYEQFF; d_gene: TRBD2; v_gene: TRBV14; j_gene: TRBJ2-1; abundance: NA
CDR3nt: TGTGCCAGCGGACTCAGGGGGAGCACCGGGGAGCTGTTTTTT; CDR3aa: CASGLRGSTGELFF; d_gene: TRBD1; v_gene: TRBV13; j_gene: TRBJ2-2; abundance: few
CDR3nt: TGTGCCAGCAGCTTGGCGGAGTCAGAATATGACCAGTACTTC; CDR3aa: CASSLAESEYDQYF; d_gene: NA; v_gene: TRBV5-6; j_gene: TRBJ2-7; abundance: NA
CDR3nt: TGTGCCAGCAGCTTATCAGACAGGGGGGGGGAGCACTTCTTC; CDR3aa: CASSLSDRGGEHFF; d_gene: TRBD1; v_gene: TRBV7-9; j_gene: TRBJ2-1; abundance: once
CDR3nt: TGTGCCAGCAGTCGAGGGGACATCCAGAATGGCTACACCTTC; CDR3aa: CASSRGDIQNGYTF; d_gene: NA; v_gene: TRBV25-1; j_gene: TRBJ1-2; abundance: NA
CDR3nt: TGCAGCGTTGAAAACGCGGGCGAGACTCAGTACTTC; CDR3aa: CSVENAGETQYF; d_gene: NA; v_gene: TRBV29-1; j_gene: TRBJ2-5; abundance: NA
CDR3nt: TGTGCCAGCAGTTCCCCCCAGGAATACACAGATACGCAGTATTTT; CDR3aa: CASSSPQEYTDTQYF; d_gene: NA; v_gene: TRBV28; j_gene: TRBJ2-3; abundance: NA
CDR3nt: TGCGCCAGCAGTGAGTCGGGGGGTTCGAACACCGGGGAGCTGTTTTTT; CDR3aa: CASSESGGSNTGELFF; d_gene: NA; v_gene: TRBV10-2; j_gene: TRBJ2-2; abundance: NA
CDR3nt: TGTGCCAGCAGCGTAGAACAGGGGGGCTACGAGCAGTACTTC; CDR3aa: CASSVEQGGYEQYF; d_gene: TRBD1; v_gene: TRBV9; j_gene: TRBJ2-7; abundance: many
CDR3nt: TGTAGCATAACCACCGCAGGGGGTCGAATCATATTCAGGGAGCAGTTCTTC; CDR3aa: CSITTAGGRIIFREQFF; d_gene: TRBD1; v_gene: TRBV29-1; j_gene: TRBJ2-1; abundance: NA
CDR3nt: TGCAGTGTCCCCGGGACAGGGACCTACGAGCAGTACTTC; CDR3aa: CSVPGTGTYEQYF; d_gene: TRBD1; v_gene: TRBV20-1; j_gene: TRBJ2-7; abundance: NA
CDR3nt: TGTGCCAGCAGCCACGGAATAGCGGGGAGACAAGAGACCCAGTACTTC; CDR3aa: CASSHGIAGRQETQYF; d_gene: TRBD2; v_gene: TRBV11-2; j_gene: TRBJ2-5; abundance: NA
CDR3nt: TGTGCCAGCAGCCTCGGGCAGGGGACAAACTATGGCTACACCTTC; CDR3aa: CASSLGQGTNYGYTF; d_gene: NA; v_gene: TRBV12-3/TRBV12-4; j_gene: TRBJ1-2; abundance: once
CDR3nt: TGTGCCAGCAGTATGGGGGCGAACACCGGGGAGCTGTTTTTT; CDR3aa: CASSMGANTGELFF; d_gene: NA; v_gene: TRBV6-5; j_gene: TRBJ2-2; abundance: many
CDR3nt: TGTGCCAGCAGTCTTAGCCATACCAATGAAAAACTGTTTTTT; CDR3aa: CASSLSHTNEKLFF; d_gene: NA; v_gene: TRBV7-9; j_gene: TRBJ1-4; abundance: NA
CDR3nt: TGTGCCAGCAGCTTAACAGGGACCCCACATGAGCAGTTCTTC; CDR3aa: CASSLTGTPHEQFF; d_gene: NA; v_gene: TRBV11-2; j_gene: TRBJ2-1; abundance: NA
CDR3nt: TGTGCTAGCAGGGTTATCTACGAGCAGTACTTC; CDR3aa: CASRVIYEQYF; d_gene: NA; v_gene: TRBV6-2/TRBV6-3; j_gene: TRBJ2-7; abundance: NA
CDR3nt: TGTGCCAGCAGCTCCCCGGGACGGGGAGGCCACGGGCAGTACTTC; CDR3aa: CASSSPGRGGHGQYF; d_gene: NA; v_gene: TRBV7-9; j_gene: TRBJ2-7; abundance: once